This T cell receptor (beta chain) was recorded in a study of cytomegalovirus exposure and HLA in healthy donors. Study conclusions and caveats: Beyond CMV serostatus, there was no information to go on about immune exposure. Upon later analysis, HLA-associated TCR beta chains proved more clonally expanded than other, equally common chains. The authors enumerated around 150 TCR beta chains as linked to cytomegalovirus. A few CMV-associated chains were confirmed in vitro to be specific for CMV antigens.

The V gene end was trimmed by 3 bases and the J gene end by 4 bases; junction bases not matched to a gene: 17. This CDR3 is built from 18 residues. The germline gives CDR1 SGHKS, CDR2 YYEKEE (reference sequence). The PCR employed 60 Vbeta primers together with 13 Jbeta primers. The assay was immunoSEQ multiplex PCR, and TCRdb's table has in-frame clones only and misses some. The table shows 120,000 or so clones, with 82% occurring only once. This clone was detected only a few times. Its antigen is unidentified. Other nucleotide sequences in the sample specify the same CDR3. The sample taken for sequencing was PBMCs. This TCR came from a woman in her late teens or twenties in good health and CMV-seronegative. The gene calls are TRBV5-5 and TRBJ1-1; 8 bases match TRBD1. This CDR3 reads CASSSRPGTGARGTEAFF. As DNA, the CDR3 is TGTGCCAGCAGCTCGCGCCCCGGGACAGGTGCGAGAGGCACTGAAGCTTTCTTT.